Presented here are 6 T cell receptor beta chains from one specimen sequenced in a study of blood T cell repertoires in COVID-19 (dated by TCRdb to the early 2020s). The library came from the immunoSEQ multiplex PCR assay. TCRdb mirrors the immuneACCESS table, restricted to in-frame sequences. Some clones are absent from its copies; in checked studies, under half trace to an unresolved V gene, and the reason for the others is unknown. Present in this sample are tens of thousands of clones, 65% to 90% of which were seen just once. More than 0.95% of the sample is held by the ten biggest clonotypes. Sequencing input: peripheral blood. All receptors derive from a man aged 40-49 years with acute or convalescent COVID-19.

This chain uses TRBV27 with TRBJ2-4, with 12 bases lining up with TRBD1. From germline, CDR1 is MNHEY and CDR2 SMNVEV (reference sequence). The CDR3 consists of 21 residues. V shed 7 bases and J 0 bases; nucleotides not matched to a gene: 19. The CDR3 coding sequence is TGTGCCAGCACCCCCGGCGGCCCCGGGACAGGGGGCACACTAGCCAAAAACATTCAGTACTTC. The encoded protein is CASTPGGPGTGGTLAKNIQYF.

There are a few counts of this clone. This chain joins TRBV7-2 and TRBJ1-5; D call uncertain. This CDR3 has 14 amino acids. The germline CDR1 and CDR2 sequences are SGHTA and FQGNSA. Trimming took 5 bases from V and 3 from J, leaving 11 bases between them. DNA for the CDR3: TGTGCCAGCAGCACCGACATTGCCAATCAGCCCCAGCATTTT. It specifies CASSTDIANQPQHF.

The chain couples TRBV3-1 (or the pseudogene TRBV3-2) to TRBJ2-3; TRBD2 might be the D (6 bases). The CDR3 has 15 amino acids. Germline values: CDR1 LGHDT, CDR2 YNNKEL (reference sequence). V lost 0 bases to trimming and J lost 4 bases, with 11 bases between them. DNA for the CDR3: TGTGCCAGCAGCCAAGATATAACTAGCCCAGATACGCAGTATTTT. Amino acids: CASSQDITSPDTQYF.

On this clone: Its ends do not fully match the called genes, so a read error is possible. The chain employs TRBV30 and TRBJ1-2; 11 bases align to TRBD1. Per the germline V gene, CDR1 is GTSNPN and CDR2 is SVGIG (reference sequence). The CDR3 has 15 residues. The CDR3 sequence is CARRWTGGSRYGYTF. In nucleotides, the CDR3 is TGTGCCAGGAGGTGGACAGGGGGCTCACGCTATGGCTACACCTTC. The full variable domain, with the rest looked up from reference TRBV30 and TRBJ1-2, is SQTIHQWPATLVQPVGSPLSLECTVEGTSNPNLYWYRQAAGRGLQLLFYSVGIGQISSEVPQNLSASRPQDRQFILSSKKLLLSDSGFYLCARRWTGGSRYGYTFGSGTRLTVV.

V and J are TRBV21-1 and TRBJ2-1; the table's D call of TRBD2 was not tested on the DNA. TRBV21-1 is annotated as a pseudogene. The CDR3 contains 17 residues. Written as DNA, the CDR3 is TGTGCCAGCAGCAAAGCCTCGGGGAACCAGACTCTACGAGAGCAGTTCTTC. Amino acid sequence: CASSKASGNQTLREQFF.

This chain links TRBV30 with TRBJ2-5; no clear D gene. The germline V gene encodes CDR1 GTSNPN and CDR2 SVGIG (reference sequence). This CDR3 comprises 13 residues. Trimming stripped 0 bases from V and 5 bases from J, with 10 bases between. The CDR3 DNA sequence: TGTGCCTGGAGTGTACGAGCTGTCGAGACCCAGTACTTC. It is translated as CAWSVRAVETQYF.